Sequencing of this TCR beta chain was carried out in a study of CD8 T cells in Susac syndrome (dated by TCRdb to about 2019). With regard to the full study: The study used repertoire sequencing to test whether antigen drove CD8+ T cell activation and differentiation in Susac syndrome.

On the study overall, not on this receptor specifically: The number of individuals in the TCR sequencing and HLA analysis was acknowledged as relatively small.

CDR1 is given as MDHEN and CDR2 as SYDVKM, both from the germline V gene. Trimming leaves V shorter by 5 bases and J shorter by 7 bases, with the junction holding 8 bases beyond the gene matches. There are 16 amino acids in the CDR3, from cysteine to phenylalanine inclusive. Of all the DNA, just the CDR3 is kept, 48 bases in frame from base 1. Peripheral blood CD8+ and CD4+ T cells from healthy donors, Susac syndrome patients and multiple sclerosis patients were profiled using high-throughput TCR beta sequencing. The multiple sclerosis controls were treatment-naive patients whose relapsing-remitting disease, either stable or active, fulfilled the revised McDonald criteria. Bulk CD8+ and CD4+ T cells were purified by magnetic negative isolation, while CD8+ TEMRA cells were enriched using FACS. Blood was drawn into EDTA tubes, processed within 24 hours, and PBMCs were isolated by density gradient centrifugation. PBMCs intended for TCR sequencing were cryopreserved in liquid nitrogen and were subsequently thawed in a 37 degrees C water bath. The sorted or isolated CD4+, CD8+ and CD8+ TEMRA cells had a purity of 90% or higher.

A word on this clonotype: No antigen is known for it. Qualities for individual bases were not recorded, and no much larger clone is one base off.

RNA was extracted with the RNeasy kit and 0.5 to 1 ug was reverse transcribed using random hexamers. The immunoSEQ multiplex PCR assay, which covers 54 Vbeta and 13 Jbeta segments, was used to amplify TCR beta CDR3 regions. Bias from PCR amplification was corrected by using a synthetic template baseline for primer optimization and for computational correction. As for the original processing: Reads were annotated to V, D and J genes according to IMGT and were analyzed with immunoSEQ Analyzer, with only productive sequences retained. Clonality was calculated as one minus the Shannon entropy normalized by log2 of the number of productive unique sequences. Public and private clones were assessed among the 100 most prevalent clones of each patient and control. Susac-specific clones were defined as absent from healthy and MS cohorts, about 1,000 published viral clones and other ImmuneACCESS disease sequences. Through fastp at Q25 and MiXCR, TCRdb rebuilt clones from the public reads, retaining in-frame beta chains. A single entry per CDR3 protein holds the most common genes and DNA from its merged rows. The V and J calls were not made by the authors but by TCRdb's processing. The table for this sample lists a few hundred thousand distinct CDR3 sequences; around 95% of them were counted only once. Roughly 0.09% of the sample rests with the top ten.

The sequence was collected from a human donor with multiple sclerosis. Recombination joined TRBV28 with TRBJ2-1; 13 of the junction bases match TRBD2. The sample comprised CD4+ T cells from PBMCs. The DNA sequence is as follows: TGTGCCAGCAGTCCCTCGACTAGCGGGAGGCAAAATGAGCAGTTCTTC. Its protein product is CASSPSTSGRQNEQFF.